This record concerns one TCR beta chain sequence. This entry comes from a study of blood T cell repertoires in COVID-19. About the study: Italy, Spain and the United States were the sources of the convalescent and acute COVID-19 samples.

In the original analysis: The assay estimated nucleated cells by amplifying reference gene primers. Libraries were prepared by immunoSEQ multiplex PCR; TCRdb keeps only in-frame clonotypes and omits some of them. V, J and clone size were drawn from that table, and D and trimming were deduced from the DNA. Altogether around 230,000 clones are present, 82% being singletons, with the ten largest covering 9.5% to 15%. Germline CDR1 LNHDA, CDR2 SQIVND (reference sequence). V lost 7 bases, J lost 8 bases, and 20 bases lay in between. The CDR3 runs to 14 residues. The V and J genes are TRBV19 and TRBJ1-2, with D unresolved. The TCR sequence derives from a woman in her sixties or seventies with active or convalescent COVID-19. Source material: peripheral blood. CDR3 sequence (DNA): TGTGCCAGTACCCCCTTGTGGGGAGGGCTCGGCTACACCTTC. Its translation: CASTPLWGGLGYTF.